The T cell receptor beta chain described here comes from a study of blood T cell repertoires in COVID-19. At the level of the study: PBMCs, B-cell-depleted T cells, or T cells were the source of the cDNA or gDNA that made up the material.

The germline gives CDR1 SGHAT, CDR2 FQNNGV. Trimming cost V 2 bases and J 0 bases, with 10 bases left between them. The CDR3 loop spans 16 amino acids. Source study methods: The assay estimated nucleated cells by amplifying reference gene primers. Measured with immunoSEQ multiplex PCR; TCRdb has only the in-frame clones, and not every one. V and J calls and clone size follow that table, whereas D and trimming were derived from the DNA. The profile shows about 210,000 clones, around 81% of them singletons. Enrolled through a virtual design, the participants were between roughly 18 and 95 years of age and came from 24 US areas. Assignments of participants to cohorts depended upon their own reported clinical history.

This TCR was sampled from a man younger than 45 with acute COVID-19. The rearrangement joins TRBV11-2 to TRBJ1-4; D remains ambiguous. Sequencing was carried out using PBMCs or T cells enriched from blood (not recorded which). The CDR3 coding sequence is TGTGCCAGCAGCTTATGGGAGAAAGCAACTAATGAAAAACTGTTTTTT. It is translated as CASSLWEKATNEKLFF.